Listed below are T cell receptor beta chains from one sample, sequenced in a study of monozygotic twins with inflammatory bowel disease. TCRdb re-called the 5' RACE reads and catalogs CDR3 proteins one per entry, DNA excluded. This sample's table has approximately 120,000 distinct CDR3 sequences. The sample taken for sequencing was blood. The source of these receptors is a human donor with ulcerative colitis or Crohn's disease, or a healthy co-twin of an affected twin (not recorded which). Both conserved end residues are part of each CDR3. The order of the fields is CDR3 protein, V gene, J gene.

CAISASGDHNEQYF,TRBV10-3,TRBJ2-1
CASSKGAASGYNEQFF,TRBV6-4,TRBJ2-1
CASSSTGDAYEQYF,TRBV6-1,TRBJ2-7
CASSLVGGLGYNEQFF,TRBV11-2,TRBJ2-1
CASEDGEGRDTIYF,TRBV3-1,TRBJ1-3
CASSWRGQDIQYF,TRBV2,TRBJ2-4
CASSFHRGQPQHF,TRBV3-1,TRBJ1-5
CASSLGGEGSYEQYF,TRBV12-3/TRBV12-4,TRBJ2-7
CASSLFGLAGETDTQYF,TRBV28,TRBJ2-3
CASSQERTSAHEQYF,TRBV4-2,TRBJ2-7
CASSPTGGETEAFF,TRBV7-3,TRBJ1-1
CASSSLAASYNEQFF,TRBV7-3,TRBJ2-1
CSARDLFQAREGTDTQYF,TRBV20-1,TRBJ2-3
CASSLGGLNEQFF,TRBV5-1,TRBJ2-1
CASSPGGAYNEQFF,TRBV11-3,TRBJ2-1
CASSGGWYRARTGELFF,TRBV5-6,TRBJ2-2
CASSTPQSGSGTDTQYF,TRBV27,TRBJ2-3
CASSPTGPRGEAFF,TRBV6-1,TRBJ1-1
CASRANTGGGLSYEQYF,TRBV6-1,TRBJ2-7
CASSFAGGSYTF,TRBV27,TRBJ1-2
CSASPEQGIHEQYF,TRBV20-1,TRBJ2-7
CASSPSAYEQYF,TRBV28,TRBJ2-7
CASSFPPLWEETQYF,TRBV12-3/TRBV12-4,TRBJ2-5
CASGRTGNMQYF,TRBV19,TRBJ2-4
CASRTSGRADPGELFF,TRBV6-2/TRBV6-3,TRBJ2-2
CASSLVISAYSFNEQFF,TRBV7-2,TRBJ2-1
CASSGGGPQFGELFF,TRBV5-1,TRBJ2-2
CASSQATGQNSPLHF,TRBV4-1,TRBJ1-6
CASSLAFAVSGEQFF,TRBV11-3,TRBJ2-1
CATSDLGKGYTF,TRBV24-1,TRBJ1-2
CASSLMAGATDTQYF,TRBV5-1,TRBJ2-3
CASSGGQSSNEKLFF,TRBV7-9,TRBJ1-4
CASRSGTGASYEQYF,TRBV6-1,TRBJ2-7
CASSPHRWGRGEQFF,TRBV5-1,TRBJ2-1
CASSYSDRDRANEQFF,TRBV6-2/TRBV6-3,TRBJ2-1
CASSLWWGSGNTIYF,TRBV27,TRBJ1-3
CSVEQYGTGEVGELFF,TRBV29-1,TRBJ2-2
CAIKQGALTEAFF,TRBV10-3,TRBJ1-1
CASSFLGQGREQYF,TRBV28,TRBJ2-7
CASSTPGKSNQPQHF,TRBV19,TRBJ1-5
CASSTRTTGELFF,TRBV5-1,TRBJ2-2
CSASQTAQETQYF,TRBV20-1,TRBJ2-5
CSARAGTAFNYGYTF,TRBV20-1,TRBJ1-2
CASSVGVAGGSYEQYF,TRBV9,TRBJ2-7
CASRRALSLHLNQPQHF,TRBV6-5,TRBJ1-5
CASSLMGGFNEKLFF,TRBV7-6,TRBJ1-4
CASRLAGNSFF,TRBV27,TRBJ2-1
CASSSSGGSKLFF,TRBV28,TRBJ1-4
CAWSVLRGPYNEQFF,TRBV30,TRBJ2-1
CASSSTGAYNEQFF,TRBV3-1,TRBJ2-1
CASSSIQGASSYNEQFF,TRBV6-2/TRBV6-3,TRBJ2-1
CASSLHPGQDNEKLFF,TRBV5-1,TRBJ1-4
CASSSTPGQGYTEAFF,TRBV7-2,TRBJ1-1
CASRLAGYTDTQYF,TRBV2,TRBJ2-3
CASSLVAGDYEQYF,TRBV7-2,TRBJ2-7
CASSPGGDREQYF,TRBV18,TRBJ2-7
CASSQAGLKITNEKLFF,TRBV4-2,TRBJ1-4
CASSPGEFSEETQYF,TRBV18,TRBJ2-5
CASSAWTSGGAETQYF,TRBV5-4,TRBJ2-5
CASSLYVADPNNEQFF,TRBV5-1,TRBJ2-1